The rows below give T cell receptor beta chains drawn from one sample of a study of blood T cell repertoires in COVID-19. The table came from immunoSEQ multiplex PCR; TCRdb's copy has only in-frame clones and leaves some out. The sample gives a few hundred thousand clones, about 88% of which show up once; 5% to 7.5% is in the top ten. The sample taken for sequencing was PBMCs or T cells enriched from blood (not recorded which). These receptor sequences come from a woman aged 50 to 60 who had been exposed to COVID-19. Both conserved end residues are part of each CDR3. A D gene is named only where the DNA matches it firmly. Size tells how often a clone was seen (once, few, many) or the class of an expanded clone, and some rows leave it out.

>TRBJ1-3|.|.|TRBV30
TGTGCCTGGGGAGCGGTTTACTCTGGAAACACCATATATTTT
CAWGAVYSGNTIYF
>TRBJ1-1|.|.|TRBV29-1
TGCAGCGTGGGGGGGGCGTTAAACACTGAAGCTTTCTTT
CSVGGALNTEAFF
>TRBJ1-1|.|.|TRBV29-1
TGCAGCGTTGGATCAGGGATGCTGTTGAACACTGAAGCTTTCTTT
CSVGSGMLLNTEAFF
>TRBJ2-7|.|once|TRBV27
TGTGCCAGCGCTCAGGGGAGCGAGCAGTACTTC
CASAQGSEQYF
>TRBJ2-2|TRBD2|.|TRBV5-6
TGTGCCAGCAGCTTGCCAGTGAGAGCGGGGGGGCGCGGGGAGCTGTTTTTT
CASSLPVRAGGRGELFF
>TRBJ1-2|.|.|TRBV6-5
TGTGCCAGCAGTTCCCGCCATGGCTTCTATGGCTACACCTTC
CASSSRHGFYGYTF
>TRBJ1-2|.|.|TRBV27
TGTGCCAGCAGTTTATCGATTCCGGGGATGGGCTATGGCTACACCTTC
CASSLSIPGMGYGYTF
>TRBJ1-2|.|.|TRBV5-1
TGCGCCAGCAGCTTGTTGTTGGGGGGAAACTATGGCTACACCTTC
CASSLLLGGNYGYTF
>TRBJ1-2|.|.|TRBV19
TGTGCCAGTACCCGGACATTGAACTATGGCTACACCTTC
CASTRTLNYGYTF
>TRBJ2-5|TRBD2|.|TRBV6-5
TGTGCCAGCAGTTACTCAACTAGCGGGCAAGAGACCCAGTACTTC
CASSYSTSGQETQYF
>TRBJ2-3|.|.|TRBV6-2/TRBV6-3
TGTGCCAGCAGTTCAACAGATACGCAGTATTTT
CASSSTDTQYF
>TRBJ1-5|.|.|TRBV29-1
TGCAGCGTTGACCAGGGGCCAAATCAGCCCCAGCATTTT
CSVDQGPNQPQHF
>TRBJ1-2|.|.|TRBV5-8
TGTGCCAGCAGGGTAGCGGGCTACACCTTC
CASRVAGYTF
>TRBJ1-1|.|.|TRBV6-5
TGTGCCAGCAGTCAGGATTTCGGGGGCACTGAAGCTTTCTTT
CASSQDFGGTEAFF
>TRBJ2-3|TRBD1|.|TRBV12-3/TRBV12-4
TGTGCCAGCACCGAGACAGGGAAGGGTACGCAGTATTTT
CASTETGKGTQYF
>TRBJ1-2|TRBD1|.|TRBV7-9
TGTGCCAGCAGCGAATCGGACAGGGAGGTCGGCTACACCTTC
CASSESDREVGYTF
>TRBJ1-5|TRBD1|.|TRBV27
TGTGCCAGCAGGGGAACAGGGGGCTTACAGCCCCAGCATTTT
CASRGTGGLQPQHF
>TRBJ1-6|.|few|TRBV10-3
TGTGCCATCAGTGAGGGGGCAGGGATGTATAATTCACCCCTCCACTTT
CAISEGAGMYNSPLHF
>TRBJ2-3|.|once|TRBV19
TGTGCCAGTACCAGGGAAAGCACAGATACGCAGTATTTT
CASTRESTDTQYF
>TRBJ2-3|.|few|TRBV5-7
TGTGCCAGCAGCTTGGCCGGGTCATATACGCAGTATTTT
CASSLAGSYTQYF
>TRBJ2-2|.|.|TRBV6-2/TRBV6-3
TGTGCCAGCAGTAAGCAACCGAGACAGGTCACCGGGGAGCTGTTTTTT
CASSKQPRQVTGELFF
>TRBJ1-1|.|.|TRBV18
TGTGCCAGCTCACCGAACAGAAAGAACACTGAAGCTTTCTTT
CASSPNRKNTEAFF
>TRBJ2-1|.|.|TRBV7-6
TGTGCCAGCAGCTTAGAGGAGGGGGCCGTTGGGTCTGAGCAGTTCTTC
CASSLEEGAVGSEQFF
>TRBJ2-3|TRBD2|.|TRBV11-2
TGTGCCAGCAGCTTAGAGCCCCCCCGGCTAGCGGGGGCAAGAGATACGCAGTATTTT
CASSLEPPRLAGARDTQYF
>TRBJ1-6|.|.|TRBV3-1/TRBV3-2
TGTGCCAGTACAGGGAACCCCTATAATTCACCCCTCCACTTT
CASTGNPYNSPLHF
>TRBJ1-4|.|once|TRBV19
TGTGCCAGTAGTAACCGCGGTGAAAAACTGTTTTTT
CASSNRGEKLFF
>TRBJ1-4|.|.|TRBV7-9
TGTGCCAGCAGCACTGATCTGTCTAATGAAAAGCTGTTTTTT
CASSTDLSNEKLFF
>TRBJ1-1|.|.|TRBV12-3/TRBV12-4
TGTGCCAGCAGTGGACTTACCCTGGGAGGCGCTTTCTTT
CASSGLTLGGAFF
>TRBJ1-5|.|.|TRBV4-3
TGCGCCAGCAGCCAGCTCCCGGGACATGAAGAGGATAGCAATCAGCCCCAGCATTTT
CASSQLPGHEEDSNQPQHF
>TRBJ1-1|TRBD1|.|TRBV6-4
TGTGCCAGCAGTGATAGGGACAGGACTGAAGCTTTCTTT
CASSDRDRTEAFF
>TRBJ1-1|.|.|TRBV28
TGTGCCAGCAGTTTAGCGGGTAACACTGAAGCTTTCTTT
CASSLAGNTEAFF
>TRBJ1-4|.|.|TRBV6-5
TGTGCCAGCAGTTACGGAGGAAGAGCTAATGAAAAACTGTTTTTT
CASSYGGRANEKLFF
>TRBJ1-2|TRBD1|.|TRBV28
TGTGCCAGCAGCGCCCCGGGACAGGGGGGCTATGGCTACACCTTC
CASSAPGQGGYGYTF
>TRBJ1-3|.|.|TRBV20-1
TGCAGTGCTAGGACTTCAAACACCATATATTTT
CSARTSNTIYF
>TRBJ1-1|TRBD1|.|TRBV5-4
TGTGCCAGCAGCGGGGGGGGACAGGTGAACACTGAAGCTTTCTTT
CASSGGGQVNTEAFF
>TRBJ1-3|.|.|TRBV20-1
TGCAGTGTCCACTACGGAAACACCATATATTTT
CSVHYGNTIYF
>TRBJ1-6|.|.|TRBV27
TGTGCCAGCAGTTATATGAGGGATTCACCCCTCCACTTT
CASSYMRDSPLHF
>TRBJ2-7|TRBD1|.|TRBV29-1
TGCAGCGTCCCCGGGACAGGGGGCTTCTACGAGCAGTACTTC
CSVPGTGGFYEQYF
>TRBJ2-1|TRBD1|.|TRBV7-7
TGTGCCAGCAGCTCCGGGACAGGGGAGGGACTTTACAATGAGCAGTTCTTC
CASSSGTGEGLYNEQFF
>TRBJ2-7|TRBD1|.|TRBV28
TGTGCCAGCAGTGGACAGGGCGACGAGCAGTACTTC
CASSGQGDEQYF
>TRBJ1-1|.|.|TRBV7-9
TGTGCCAGCAGCTTAGGCCTTCGACAGGACACTGAAGCTTTCTTT
CASSLGLRQDTEAFF
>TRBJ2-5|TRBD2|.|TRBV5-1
TGCGCCAGCAGCCCGTCAAGCGGGGGTCTGGTAGAGACCCAGTACTTC
CASSPSSGGLVETQYF
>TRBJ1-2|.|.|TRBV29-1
TGCAGCGTTCGGCAGGGGACCAGAAACTATGGCTACACCTTC
CSVRQGTRNYGYTF
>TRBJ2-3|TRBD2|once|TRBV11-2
TGTGCCAGCAGCTTAGGGCGGCTAGCGGGGGTAATGGGCACAGATACGCAGTATTTT
CASSLGRLAGVMGTDTQYF
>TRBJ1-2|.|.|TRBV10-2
TGCGCCAGCAGTGATATTGACAGCTATGGCTACACCTTC
CASSDIDSYGYTF
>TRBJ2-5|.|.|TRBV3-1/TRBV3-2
TGTGCCAGCAGCCAAGACTTGGGCAGGCAAGAGACCCAGTACTTC
CASSQDLGRQETQYF
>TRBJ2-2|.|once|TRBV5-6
TGTGCCAGCAGCTCAACCCCGGGGCAGGGGTGGACCGGGGAGCTGTTTTTT
CASSSTPGQGWTGELFF
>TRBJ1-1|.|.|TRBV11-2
TGTGCCAGCAGCCTGGAGGACGGAGCTGAAGCTTTCTTT
CASSLEDGAEAFF
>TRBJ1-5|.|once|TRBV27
TGTGCCAGCAGGCAAACAGGGAATCAGCCCCAGCATTTT
CASRQTGNQPQHF
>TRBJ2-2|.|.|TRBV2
TGTGCCAGCAGTGTTCAGAAATCCGGGGAGCTGTTTTTT
CASSVQKSGELFF
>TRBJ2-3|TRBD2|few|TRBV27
TGTGCCAGCAGTTTATATCGGCTCGGGACTAGCGCGGCGGATACGCAGTATTTT
CASSLYRLGTSAADTQYF
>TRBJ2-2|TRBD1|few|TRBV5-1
TGCGCCAGCAAAGGACAGGGAAGGGTGGATGGGACCGGGGAGCTGTTTTTT
CASKGQGRVDGTGELFF
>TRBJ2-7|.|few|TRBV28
TGTGCCAGCAGTTTGTCAGGGGCCGTCTACGAGCAGTACTTC
CASSLSGAVYEQYF
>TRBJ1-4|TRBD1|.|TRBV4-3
TGCGCCAGCAGCCAAGAGGAGGGGACAGGGAGTGAAAAACTGTTTTTT
CASSQEEGTGSEKLFF
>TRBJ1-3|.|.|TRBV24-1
TGTGCCACCAGTGAGCCCGGGAGGGACACCATATATTTT
CATSEPGRDTIYF